The 23 T cell receptor beta chains presented below share a single source sample, sequenced in a study of CD8 T cells in Susac syndrome. RNA amounts of roughly 0.45 to 1 ug underwent reverse transcription with random hexamers. TCRdb recomputed calls from the immunoSEQ multiplex PCR reads with MiXCR, one row per CDR3 protein. Of under 200,000 distinct CDR3 sequences in the sample, 85% to 95% are singletons; the top ten hold around 0.15%. The material sequenced was CD8+ T cells from PBMCs. The receptors derive from a human donor with multiple sclerosis.

The chain uses TRBV27 and TRBJ1-1; no reliable D call. V was cut by 5 bases and J by 0 bases, with 7 bases left in between. The CDR3 is made up of 13 amino acids. Germline assignment: CDR1 MNHEY and CDR2 SMNVEV (reference sequence). This chain's CDR3 is CASSGLLNTEAFF. The CDR3 DNA follows: TGTGCCAGCAGTGGACTGCTGAACACTGAAGCTTTCTTT.

The chain employs TRBV5-4 and TRBJ2-5, with TRBD1 matching over 10 bases. The CDR3 extends over 16 amino acids. Germline trimming cut 3 bases from V and 0 bases from J; bases unmatched to any gene: 5. The germline CDR1 and CDR2 sequences are SGHNT and YYREEE (reference sequence). The CDR3 reads CASSSGQGKYQETQYF. In DNA form, the CDR3 reads TGTGCCAGCAGCTCGGGACAGGGGAAGTACCAAGAGACCCAGTACTTC.

The chain is built from TRBV3-1 and TRBJ2-7; the match to TRBD1 covers 8 bases. CDR3 length: 17 amino acids. The V gene end was trimmed by 0 bases and the J gene end by 4 bases; junction bases not matched to a gene: 11. Germline V gene data show CDR1 as LGHDT and CDR2 as YNNKEL (reference sequence). CDR3 region: CASSQDRPRQGAYEQYF. Here the CDR3 DNA reads TGTGCCAGCAGCCAAGATCGCCCCCGGCAGGGGGCTTACGAGCAGTACTTC.

The sample holds one count of this clonotype. The chain has TRBV20-1 and TRBJ2-2; 7 bases are shared with TRBD1. The V segment lost 1 base and the J segment 1 base; nucleotides outside the gene matches: 9. Germline V lookup: CDR1 DFQATT, CDR2 SNEGSKA (reference sequence). The CDR3 covers 17 residues. CDR3 nucleotides: TGCAGTGCTAGAGGATTGGTAGGGGGCGTGAACACCGGGGAGCTGTTTTTT. Its protein product is CSARGLVGGVNTGELFF.

The rearrangement uses TRBV20-1 and TRBJ2-7, with D perhaps TRBD2 (6 bases). V was pared by 3 bases and J by 4 bases, with 13 bases between. The germline V gene encodes CDR1 DFQATT and CDR2 SNEGSKA (reference sequence). The CDR3 has 13 amino acids. The CDR3 sequence: CSASLAGKYEQYF. The DNA of the CDR3 is TGCAGTGCTAGTCTCGCGGGAAAATACGAGCAGTACTTC.

This chain links TRBV9 with TRBJ2-1; the match to TRBD2 covers 9 bases. CDR1 and CDR2 (germline): SGDLS, YYNGEE. CDR3 length: 14 residues. J gave up 8 bases and V 2 bases, and 5 bases lay outside the gene matches. The CDR3: CASSVGLAIDEQFF. The CDR3 DNA follows: TGTGCCAGCAGCGTCGGACTAGCGATCGATGAGCAGTTCTTC.

This clonotype has only one observation. This chain joins TRBV12-3 or TRBV12-4 and TRBJ2-7; no clear D gene. The CDR3 extends over 11 amino acids. Trimming removed 8 bases at V and 4 bases at J, with 9 bases between. The CDR3 sequence: CASLGRYEQYF. DNA of the CDR3: TGTGCCAGCCTCGGGCGGTACGAGCAGTACTTC.

The J gene is TRBJ2-3, the V gene TRBV7-9; a possible D gene is TRBD2 (5 bases). The CDR3 sequence is 17 residues long. V was cut by 5 bases and J by 3 bases, with 21 bases left in between. Looked up from germline, CDR1 is SEHNR and CDR2 is FQNEAQ (reference sequence). DNA for the CDR3: TGTGCCAGCAGCCACCTTTTTCGAGAAGGAGGAACAGATACGCAGTATTTT. Translating it yields CASSHLFREGGTDTQYF.

The chain recombines TRBV28 with TRBJ1-2; D gene unclear. V was clipped by 6 bases and J by 4 bases, with 15 bases between them. The CDR3 is made up of 14 amino acids. Germline-derived CDR1 and CDR2 are MDHEN and SYDVKM. The DNA for the CDR3 is TGTGCCAGCAGCCCCCCGGCAGGAGTCTATGGCTACACCTTC. Its translation is CASSPPAGVYGYTF.

The V gene is TRBV28, the J gene TRBJ2-5; 9 nucleotides align to TRBD2. Germline-derived CDR1 and CDR2 are MDHEN and SYDVKM. The CDR3 runs 17 residues. Losses at the gene ends were 2 bases for V and 1 base for J; bases not matched to a gene: 8. CDR3 DNA: TGTGCCAGCAGTTTAGGTCGCACTAGCGGGTTCCAAGAGACCCAGTACTTC. It codes for CASSLGRTSGFQETQYF.

V usage is TRBV11-2 and J usage is TRBJ2-7; D not resolved. Germline CDR1 is SGHAT and CDR2 is FQNNGV. V lost 0 bases and J 4 bases, leaving 10 bases between the germline ends. The CDR3 spans 14 residues. For the CDR3, the DNA is TGTGCCAGCAGCTTAGATCCAGGTCGGTACGAGCAGTACTTC. Protein sequence: CASSLDPGRYEQYF.

The V call is TRBV11-2, the J call TRBJ2-7; 8 bases line up with TRBD1. Germline V gene lookup returns CDR1 SGHAT and CDR2 FQNNGV. Trimming cost V 1 base and J 4 bases; bases outside gene matches: 6. The CDR3 has 15 amino acids. The CDR3 DNA sequence: TGTGCCAGCAGCTTAGCGACAGGGGTTGGGTACGAGCAGTACTTC. It is translated as CASSLATGVGYEQYF.

This chain joins TRBV13 and TRBJ2-5; TRBD2 aligns across 7 bases. Germline CDR1 PRHDT, CDR2 FYEKMQ (reference sequence). With V trimmed by 5 bases and J by 2 bases, 14 bases remained unmatched. The CDR3 consists of 17 residues. CDR3 region: CASSLRASGREQETQYF. CDR3 bases: TGTGCCAGCAGCCTAAGGGCTAGCGGAAGGGAACAAGAGACCCAGTACTTC.

This sequence joins TRBV28 and TRBJ2-6; no definite D call. There are 16 residues in the CDR3. With 6 bases removed from V and 2 bases from J, the gap between germline ends came to 14 bases. Germline lookup yields CDR1 MDHEN and CDR2 SYDVKM. Here the CDR3 DNA reads TGTGCCAGCAGGAACCTGGGAAATACTGGGGCCAACGTCCTGACTTTC. Amino acid sequence: CASRNLGNTGANVLTF.

The rearrangement links TRBV5-6 to TRBJ1-2, with 9 bases identical to TRBD1. CDR1 and CDR2 (germline): SGHDT, YYEEEE. This CDR3 region has 16 residues. V was clipped by 3 bases and J by 8 bases; unmatched bases: 14. The CDR3 sequence: CASSWPNRDRVDGYTF. CDR3 in DNA: TGTGCCAGCAGCTGGCCTAACCGGGACAGGGTAGACGGCTACACCTTC.

V is TRBV5-1 and J is TRBJ1-1, with D uncertain. Germline-derived CDR1 and CDR2 are SGHRS and YFSETQ. This CDR3 is 15 amino acids long. The V gene lost 4 bases and the J gene lost 0 bases, with 13 bases spanning the gap. CDR3 in DNA: TGCGCCAGCAGCACTACCGGCGGCATGAACACTGAAGCTTTCTTT. Protein sequence: CASSTTGGMNTEAFF.

This chain uses TRBV2 with TRBJ2-3; D ambiguous. The V end lost 0 bases, the J end lost 0 bases, and 10 bases lay between the germline ends. CDR3 size: 16 residues. Germline V gives CDR1 SNHLY, CDR2 FYNNEI. The CDR3 spells CASSEARLTSTDTQYF. The CDR3 DNA sequence: TGTGCCAGCAGTGAAGCGCGGCTGACTAGCACAGATACGCAGTATTTT.

The chain employs TRBV12-3 or TRBV12-4 and TRBJ2-7; D may be TRBD2 (8 bases). The CDR3 consists of 16 residues. Trimming took 1 base from V and 0 from J, leaving 13 bases between them. The CDR3 DNA is TGTGCCAGCAGTTTAGGCGGGGGGACAGTCTCCTACGAGCAGTACTTC. This sequence encodes CASSLGGGTVSYEQYF.

This chain uses TRBV3-1 with TRBJ1-1; 7 bases fit TRBD1. Germline-derived CDR1 and CDR2 are LGHDT and YNNKEL (reference sequence). The junction had 5 bases not matched to a gene; V was cut back by 3 bases and J by 7 bases. The CDR3 spans 13 residues. Written as DNA, the CDR3 is TGTGCCAGCAGCCAGGGAGGGGGCGATGAAGCTTTCTTT. Its protein is CASSQGGGDEAFF.

The chain recombines TRBV28 with TRBJ2-1, with TRBD2 identical over 13 bases. The trim removed 10 bases at V and 4 bases at J, leaving 10 bases unmatched. The germline CDR1 and CDR2 sequences are MDHEN and SYDVKM. This CDR3 is built from 16 residues. CDR3 amino acids: CAIADGLAGEYNEQFF. DNA for the CDR3: TGTGCCATCGCGGACGGACTAGCGGGAGAATACAATGAGCAGTTCTTC.

The rearrangement uses TRBV9 and TRBJ1-1; D ambiguous. The ends were cut back, 0 bases at V and 1 base at J, with 7 bases in the middle. Germline V gene data show CDR1 as SGDLS and CDR2 as YYNGEE. The CDR3 sequence is 14 residues long. CDR3 residues: CASSVGWGNTEAFF. In DNA form, the CDR3 reads TGTGCCAGCAGCGTAGGGTGGGGGAACACTGAAGCTTTCTTT. The full variable domain, completed using reference TRBV9 and TRBJ1-1, is DSGVTQTPKHLITATGQRVTLRCSPRSGDLSVYWYQQSLDQGLQFLIQYYNGEERAKGNILERFSAQQFPDLHSELNLSSLELGDSALYFCASSVGWGNTEAFFGQGTRLTVV.

This rearrangement joins TRBV7-9 to TRBJ2-2; TRBD1 matches 8 bases. CDR1 is SEHNR, CDR2 FQNEAQ, per germline (reference sequence). This CDR3 has 15 residues. V was pared by 0 bases and J by 5 bases, with 2 bases of the junction left unmatched. The CDR3 loop is CASSLADRVTGELFF. Here the CDR3 DNA reads TGTGCCAGCAGCTTAGCGGACAGGGTGACCGGGGAGCTGTTTTTT.

The rearrangement joins TRBV28 to TRBJ2-3; D possibly uses TRBD1 or TRBD2 (6 bases each). CDR1 and CDR2 from the germline V gene are MDHEN and SYDVKM. The germline V and J ends were trimmed by 4 bases and 0 bases, with 14 bases remaining between them. There are 16 residues in the CDR3. In DNA, the CDR3 is TGTGCCAGCAGTTCTCCCGTGGGGGGCAGCACAGATACGCAGTATTTT. Amino acid sequence: CASSSPVGGSTDTQYF. Full variable domain (rest looked up from reference TRBV28 and TRBJ2-3): DVKVTQSSRYLVKRTGEKVFLECVQDMDHENMFWYRQDPGLGLRLIYFSYDVKMKEKGDIPEGYSVSREKKERFSLILESASTNQTSMYLCASSSPVGGSTDTQYFGPGTRLTVL.